This T cell receptor beta chain emerged from a study of blood T cell repertoires in COVID-19. Study details: Specimens from acute and convalescent COVID-19 originated in the United States, Italy and Spain.

V lost 1 base, J lost 5 bases, and 8 bases stayed unmatched. This CDR3 comprises 16 residues. CDR1 is LGHNA and CDR2 is YNFKEQ in the germline V gene. Original processing notes: From reference gene primer amplification, estimates of nucleated cell counts were derived. Using immunoSEQ multiplex PCR, the repertoire was profiled, and TCRdb retains in-frame clones only, with some absent. The DNA was the basis for D and trimming; V, J and clone size are from that table. The sample has about 200,000 clones; 65% to 85% are singletons. The sample comprised PBMCs or T cells enriched from blood (not recorded which). The genes are TRBV4-2 and TRBJ2-5; 9 nucleotides agree with TRBD2. This sequence was found in a man aged 40-49 years who had recovered from COVID-19. For the CDR3, the DNA is TGTGCCAGCAGCCAAGGCCGCGCGGGGGGGGAGGAGACCCAGTACTTC. This encodes CASSQGRAGGEETQYF.